This T cell receptor beta chain was recorded in a study of T cells after yellow fever vaccination. Making TCR cDNA involved 5'RACE template switching, which added UMIs and a universal primer site. TCRdb re-analysed the 5' RACE reads in MiXCR, keeping a single row per CDR3 protein. The repertoire holds 120,000 or so distinct CDR3 sequences, with approximately 7.1% as singletons. J was trimmed by 3 bases and V by 0 bases; bases with no gene match: 2. Germline loops: CDR1 SGHRS, CDR2 YFSETQ. The CDR3 covers 14 residues. This clonotype has ten or more counts. Antigen specificity is unknown. Study-level points and caveats: Clonotypes appearing in both CD4 and CD8 compartments existed, and their share was small.

The chain carries TRBV5-1 and TRBJ1-1, with TRBD1 identical over 7 bases. The sequence came from a man aged 18 to 35 who received the YFV17D yellow fever vaccine. Sample: CD4+ T cells sorted from PBMCs, taken approximately 40 days after the first yellow fever vaccination. As DNA, the CDR3 is TGCGCCAGCAGCTTGGTTCAGGGGGACACTGAAGCTTTCTTT. It translates to CASSLVQGDTEAFF.